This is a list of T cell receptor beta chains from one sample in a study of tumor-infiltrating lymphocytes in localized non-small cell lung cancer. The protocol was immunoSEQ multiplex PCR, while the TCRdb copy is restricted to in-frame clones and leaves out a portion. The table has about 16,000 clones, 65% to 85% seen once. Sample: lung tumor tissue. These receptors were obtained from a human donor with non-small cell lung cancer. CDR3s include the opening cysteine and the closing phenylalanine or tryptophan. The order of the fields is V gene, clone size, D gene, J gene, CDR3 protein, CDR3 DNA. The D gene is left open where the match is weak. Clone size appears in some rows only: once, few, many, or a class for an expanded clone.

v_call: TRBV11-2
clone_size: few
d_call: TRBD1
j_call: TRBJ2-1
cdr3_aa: CASTSAGTGVSNEQFF
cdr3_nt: TGTGCCAGCACCAGTGCCGGGACAGGGGTAAGCAATGAGCAGTTCTTC

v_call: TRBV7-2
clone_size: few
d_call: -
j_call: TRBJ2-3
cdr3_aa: CASSYPPNTQYF
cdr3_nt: TGTGCCAGCAGCTACCCTCCGAATACGCAGTATTTT

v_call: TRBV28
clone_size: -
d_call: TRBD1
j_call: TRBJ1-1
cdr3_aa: CATRRDRTPEAFF
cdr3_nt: TGTGCCACCCGCCGGGACAGGACGCCTGAAGCTTTCTTT

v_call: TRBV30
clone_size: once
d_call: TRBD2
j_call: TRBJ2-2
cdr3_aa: CAYRPGLTNTGELFF
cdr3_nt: TGTGCCTACCGTCCGGGACTAACGAACACCGGGGAGCTGTTTTTT

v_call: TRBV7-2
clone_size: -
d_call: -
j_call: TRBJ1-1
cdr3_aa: CASSFTSNSNTEAFF
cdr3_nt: TGTGCCAGCAGCTTCACATCGAATTCGAACACTGAAGCTTTCTTT

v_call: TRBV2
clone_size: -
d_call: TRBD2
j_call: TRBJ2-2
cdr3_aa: CASTLAETGELFF
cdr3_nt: TGTGCCAGCACCCTAGCGGAAACCGGGGAGCTGTTTTTT

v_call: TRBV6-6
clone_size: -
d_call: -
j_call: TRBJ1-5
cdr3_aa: CASSDSNQPQHF
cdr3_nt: TGTGCCAGCTCAGACAGCAATCAGCCCCAGCATTTT

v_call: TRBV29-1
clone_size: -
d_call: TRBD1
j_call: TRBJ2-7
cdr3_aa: CSVGDRVGEQYF
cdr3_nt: TGCAGCGTTGGGGACAGGGTCGGCGAGCAGTACTTC

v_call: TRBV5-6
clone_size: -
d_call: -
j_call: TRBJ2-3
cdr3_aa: CASSLKASSTDTQYF
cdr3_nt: TGTGCCAGCAGCTTGAAGGCCAGTAGCACAGATACGCAGTATTTT

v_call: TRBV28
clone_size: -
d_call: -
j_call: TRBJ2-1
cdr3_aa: CASLGGLGGNEQFF
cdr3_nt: TGTGCCAGTCTCGGCGGCCTTGGGGGCAATGAGCAGTTCTTC

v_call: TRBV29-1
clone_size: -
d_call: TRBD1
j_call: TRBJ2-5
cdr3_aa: CSAKQGRETQYF
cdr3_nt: TGCAGCGCAAAACAGGGGAGAGAGACCCAGTACTTC

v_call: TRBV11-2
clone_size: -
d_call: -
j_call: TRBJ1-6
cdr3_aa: CASSTRTDLHF
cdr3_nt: TGTGCCAGCAGCACCCGGACAGACCTCCACTTT

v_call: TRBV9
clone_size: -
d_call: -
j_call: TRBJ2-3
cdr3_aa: CASSEGGGAAGVGTQYF
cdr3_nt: TGTGCCAGCAGCGAGGGGGGGGGTGCCGCGGGTGTGGGTACGCAGTATTTT

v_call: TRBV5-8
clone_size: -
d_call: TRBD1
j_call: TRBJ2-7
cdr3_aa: CASSEYGTGYFF
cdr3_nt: TGTGCCAGCAGTGAGTACGGGACAGGTTACTTCTTC

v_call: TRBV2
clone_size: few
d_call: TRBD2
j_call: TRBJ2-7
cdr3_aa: CASRTSGGACPF
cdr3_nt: TGTGCCAGCAGGACTAGCGGGGGGGCCTGTCCCTTC

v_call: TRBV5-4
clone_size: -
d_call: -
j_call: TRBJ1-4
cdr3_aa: CASSRKQQGRGEKLFF
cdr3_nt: TGTGCCAGCAGCCGTAAACAGCAGGGACGGGGTGAAAAACTGTTTTTT

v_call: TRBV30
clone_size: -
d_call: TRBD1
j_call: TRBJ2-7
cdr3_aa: CAWGQGVSYEQYF
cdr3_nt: TGTGCCTGGGGACAGGGGGTCTCCTACGAGCAGTACTTC

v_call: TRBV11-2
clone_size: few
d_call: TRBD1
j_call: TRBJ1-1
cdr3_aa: CASSPLGQGGRAEAFF
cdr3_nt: TGTGCCAGCAGCCCACTCGGACAGGGGGGTCGCGCTGAAGCTTTCTTT

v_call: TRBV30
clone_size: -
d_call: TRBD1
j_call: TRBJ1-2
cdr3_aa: CAWSSRGQGGGGYTF
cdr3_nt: TGTGCCTGGAGTAGTCGCGGACAGGGGGGTGGGGGCTACACCTTC

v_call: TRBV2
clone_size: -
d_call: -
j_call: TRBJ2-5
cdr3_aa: CASSGEQGIGETQYF
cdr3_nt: TGTGCCAGCAGTGGGGAACAGGGTATCGGAGAGACCCAGTACTTC

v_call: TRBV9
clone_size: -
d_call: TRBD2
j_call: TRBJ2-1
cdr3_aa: CASSVGSGVAYNEQFF
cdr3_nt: TGTGCCAGCAGCGTTGGAAGCGGGGTAGCTTACAATGAGCAGTTCTTC

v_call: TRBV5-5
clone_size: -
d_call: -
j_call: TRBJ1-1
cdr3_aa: CASRTGQNTEAFF
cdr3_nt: TGTGCCAGCAGAACCGGACAGAACACTGAAGCTTTCTTT

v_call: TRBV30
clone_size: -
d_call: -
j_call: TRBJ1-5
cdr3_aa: CAWSRGVGSNQPQHF
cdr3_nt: TGTGCCTGGAGCCGGGGGGTCGGGAGCAATCAGCCCCAGCATTTT

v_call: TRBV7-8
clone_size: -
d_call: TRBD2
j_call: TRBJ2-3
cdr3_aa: CASSSQRGGADTQYF
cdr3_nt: TGTGCCAGCAGCTCGCAGCGGGGGGGCGCAGATACGCAGTATTTT

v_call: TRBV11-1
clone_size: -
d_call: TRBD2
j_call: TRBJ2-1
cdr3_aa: CASSPIVVGGSSYNEQFF
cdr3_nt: TGTGCCAGCAGCCCAATCGTGGTCGGGGGGTCATCCTACAATGAGCAGTTCTTC

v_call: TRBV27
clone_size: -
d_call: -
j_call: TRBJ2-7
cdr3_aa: CASSLSRQLLQYF
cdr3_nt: TGTGCCAGCAGTTTATCGCGGCAGTTACTTCAGTACTTC